This TCR beta chain was recovered during a study of T cells in Graves' hyperthyroidism and ophthalmopathy. Uncontrolled infection, other autoimmune disease, pregnancy or lactation disqualified patients from enrolment. General observations from the study: Most expanded thyroid clonotypes above 0.001 also appeared in blood.

This clonotype was recorded at least ten times. The antigen remains unidentified. RNA transcripts were the template for amplifying TCR beta CDR3 regions. First-round RT-PCR targeting the TCR CDR3 was performed with the HTBI primer set. TCRdb analysed the multiplex PCR reads with MiXCR anew, one entry per CDR3 protein. The table includes 640,000 or so distinct CDR3 sequences, over 12% detected once. Unmatched junction bases numbered 1, after V lost 6 bases and J lost 4 bases. The CDR3 extends over 15 amino acids. The V gene's germline CDR1 is MNHNS and CDR2 SASEGT. The V gene is TRBV6-1, the J gene TRBJ2-2; 14 bases fit TRBD2. The source of this sequence is a woman in her 40s with Graves' ophthalmopathy. Specimen: blood. Written as DNA, the CDR3 is TGTGCCAGCAGGGGGACTAGCGGGAGCACCGGGGAGCTGTTTTTT. Translation: CASRGTSGSTGELFF.